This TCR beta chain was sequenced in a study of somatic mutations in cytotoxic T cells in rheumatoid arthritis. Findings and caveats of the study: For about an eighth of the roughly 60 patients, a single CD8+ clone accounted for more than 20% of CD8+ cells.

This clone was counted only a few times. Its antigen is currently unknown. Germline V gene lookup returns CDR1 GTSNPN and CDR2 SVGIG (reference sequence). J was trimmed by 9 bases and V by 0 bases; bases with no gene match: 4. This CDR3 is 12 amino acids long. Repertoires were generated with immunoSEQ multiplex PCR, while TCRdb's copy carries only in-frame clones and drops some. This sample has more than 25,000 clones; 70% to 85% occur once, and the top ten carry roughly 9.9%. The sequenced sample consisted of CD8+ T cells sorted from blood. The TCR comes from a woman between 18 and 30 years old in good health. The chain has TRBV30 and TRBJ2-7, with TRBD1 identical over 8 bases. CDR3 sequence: CAWSVLGQAQYF. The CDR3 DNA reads TGTGCCTGGAGTGTACTGGGACAGGCGCAGTACTTC.